Below, 27 T cell receptor beta chains from the same sample are listed, as sequenced in a study of blood T cell repertoires in COVID-19. Assay used: immunoSEQ multiplex PCR; TCRdb lists only in-frame clones, some missing. The sample includes 270,000 or so clones, 80% to 85% of them seen just once. Sequencing used PBMCs or T cells enriched from blood (not recorded which). The source is a man aged 50 to 59 who had recovered from COVID-19.

The chain uses TRBV7-8 and TRBJ1-1; maybe TRBD1 (6 bases). V dropped 5 bases and J dropped 4 bases, with 14 bases sitting between them. This CDR3 is 14 amino acids long. Germline CDR1 is SGHVS and CDR2 is FQNEAQ. For the CDR3, the DNA is TGTGCCAGCAGCAGCGGGGGGGCGGCCACTGAAGCTTTCTTT. This translates into CASSSGGAATEAFF. The complete variable domain, with remaining parts taken from reference TRBV7-8 and TRBJ1-1, reads GAGVSQSPRYKVAKRGQDVALRCDPISGHVSLFWYQQALGQGPEFLTYFQNEAQLDKSGLPSDRFFAERPEGSVSTLKIQRTQQEDSAVYLCASSSGGAATEAFFGQGTRLTVV.

V is TRBV18 and J is TRBJ2-7; D possibly corresponds to TRBD1 (5 bases). Germline CDR1 reads KGHSH; CDR2 reads LQKENI. The CDR3 length is 14 residues. The V end was cut by 2 bases, the J end by 0 bases, with 8 bases between. The CDR3 region is CASSPRQSSYEQYF. The CDR3 nucleotides are TGTGCCAGCTCACCAAGACAGTCCTCCTACGAGCAGTACTTC.

The chain employs TRBV3-1 (or the pseudogene TRBV3-2) and TRBJ2-4, with D perhaps TRBD1 (6 bases). Germline assignment: CDR1 LGHDT and CDR2 YNNKEL (reference sequence). The CDR3 covers 14 residues. V was clipped by 3 bases and J by 9 bases, with 15 bases between them. In DNA form, the CDR3 reads TGTGCCAGCAGCCAGTTTAGTCAGGGGAGCATTCAGTACTTC. Protein sequence: CASSQFSQGSIQYF.

This clone was observed a few times. The V call is TRBV27, the J call TRBJ1-4; TRBD1 matches 8 bases. Germline V gives CDR1 MNHEY, CDR2 SMNVEV (reference sequence). The V segment lost 3 bases and the J segment 5 bases; nucleotides outside the gene matches: 2. This CDR3 contains 14 residues. The CDR3 DNA sequence: TGTGCCAGCAGTTTTAGGACAGGGAATGAAAAACTGTTTTTT. The encoded protein is CASSFRTGNEKLFF.

This chain connects TRBV11-3 to TRBJ1-1; D not certain. This CDR3 is 11 amino acids long. V gave up 1 base and J gave up 10 bases, with 7 bases separating them. Per the germline V gene, CDR1 is SGHNT and CDR2 is YENEEA. CDR3 loop: CASSLGEVAFF. In DNA, the CDR3 is TGTGCCAGCAGCTTAGGGGAGGTAGCTTTCTTT.

This rearrangement joins TRBV7-2 to TRBJ1-3; D call uncertain. The CDR3 spans 17 residues. V lost 4 bases, J lost 0 bases, and 16 bases lay in between. Per the germline V gene, CDR1 is SGHTA and CDR2 is FQGNSA. The CDR3 is CASSSKSAPFSGNTIYF. The CDR3 nucleotides are TGTGCCAGCAGCTCCAAGAGCGCACCGTTCTCTGGAAACACCATATATTTT.

V is TRBV6-5 and J is TRBJ1-5, with D possibly matching TRBD1 (5 bases). The CDR3 length is 13 residues. With 9 bases removed from V and 3 bases from J, the gap between germline ends came to 12 bases. Germline CDR1 MNHEY, CDR2 SVGAGI. CDR3 sequence (DNA): TGTGCCAGTTCCGGGACTGACAATCAGCCCCAGCATTTT. Protein: CASSGTDNQPQHF.

CDR3 DNA: TGTGCCAGCAGCTTGCCCGGAAGTAGCGGGGGGATTACAACAGATACGCAGTATTTT. Its protein is CASSLPGSSGGITTDTQYF. The rearrangement uses TRBV5-6 and TRBJ2-3; 10 nucleotides line up with TRBD2. The CDR3 totals 19 residues. Germline CDR1 and CDR2: SGHDT and YYEEEE. The trim removed 1 base at V and 3 bases at J, leaving 14 bases unmatched.

The DNA of the CDR3 is TGTGCCAGCAGCCCAGCCTACGAGCAGTACTTC. As protein: CASSPAYEQYF. The chain has TRBV7-2 and TRBJ2-7; no clear D gene. Trimming left V 5 bases short and J 2 bases short, with 4 bases between. The V gene's germline CDR1 is SGHTA and CDR2 FQGNSA. The CDR3 length is 11 residues.

The V call is TRBV6-4, the J call TRBJ2-2, with 9 nucleotides matching TRBD2. CDR1 is MRHNA and CDR2 is SNTAGT in the germline V gene. This CDR3 region has 17 residues. J was trimmed by 5 bases and V by 2 bases; bases with no gene match: 9. Written as DNA, the CDR3 is TGTGCCAGCAGTGACCCGATGCCGGGACTAGCTACCGGGGAGCTGTTTTTT. Translation: CASSDPMPGLATGELFF.

The chain recombines TRBV7-9 with TRBJ2-1; 9 bases match TRBD1. The V gene end was trimmed by 5 bases and the J gene end by 5 bases; junction bases not matched to a gene: 10. From germline, CDR1 is SEHNR and CDR2 FQNEAQ (reference sequence). The CDR3 length is 16 residues. The CDR3 bases are TGTGCCAGCAGCCCGGACAGGGGCCCTACCCACAATGAGCAGTTCTTC. Amino acid sequence: CASSPDRGPTHNEQFF.

This clone is a singleton in its sample. This chain joins TRBV5-8 and TRBJ2-2; 7 bases line up with TRBD1. J was trimmed by 2 bases and V by 4 bases; bases with no gene match: 8. This CDR3 has 16 amino acids. CDR1 SGHTS and CDR2 YDEGEE come from the germline V gene. The CDR3 here is CASSSFKGANTGELFF. The CDR3 bases are TGTGCCAGCAGCAGCTTTAAGGGGGCAAACACCGGGGAGCTGTTTTTT.

V and J are TRBV5-1 and TRBJ1-1, with 9 bases identical to TRBD1. The CDR3 runs 15 residues. The V gene's germline CDR1 is SGHRS and CDR2 YFSETQ. J lost 5 bases, V lost 6 bases, and 11 bases had no gene match. CDR3 sequence reads: CASNAGQGLGTEAFF. In DNA form, the CDR3 reads TGCGCCAGCAATGCGGGACAGGGCTTGGGAACTGAAGCTTTCTTT.

This chain uses TRBV2 with TRBJ2-7; D not certain. The CDR3 contains 14 residues. Deletions cut 2 bases from V and 2 bases from J, with 10 bases between. The V gene's germline CDR1 is SNHLY and CDR2 FYNNEI. This CDR3 is CASSERWSTYEQYF. CDR3 nucleotides: TGTGCCAGCAGTGAAAGGTGGAGCACCTACGAGCAGTACTTC.

DNA of the CDR3: TGTGCCAGCAGCCAATACAGGGGAAATGAGCAGTTCTTC. It translates to CASSQYRGNEQFF. The chain is built from TRBV3-1 (or the pseudogene TRBV3-2) and TRBJ2-1; 7 bases are shared with TRBD1. Unmatched junction bases numbered 2, after V lost 2 bases and J lost 7 bases. The CDR3 runs to 13 residues. Germline CDR1 and CDR2: LGHDT and YNNKEL (reference sequence).

This clone came up once. The rearrangement uses TRBV27 and TRBJ1-3; 8 bases line up with TRBD1. Germline values: CDR1 MNHEY, CDR2 SMNVEV (reference sequence). The CDR3 is 13 residues long. J was trimmed by 4 bases and V by 6 bases; bases with no gene match: 2. CDR3: CASRTGGGNTIYF. The CDR3 DNA reads as TGTGCCAGCAGAACAGGGGGAGGAAACACCATATATTTT.

This chain uses TRBV29-1 with TRBJ1-4, with a tentative D call TRBD1 (5 bases). The CDR3 covers 14 residues. Trimming removed 7 bases at V and 0 bases at J, with 12 bases between. CDR1 and CDR2 from the germline V gene are SQVTM and ANQGSEA. CDR3 region: CSASSTATNEKLFF. CDR3 in DNA: TGCAGCGCATCATCGACAGCAACTAATGAAAAACTGTTTTTT.

The chain carries TRBV24-1 and TRBJ1-5; TRBD1 is a possible D gene (5 bases). The CDR3 is 14 amino acids. Germline CDR1 KGHDR, CDR2 SFDVKD. V gave up 6 bases and J gave up 3 bases, with 11 bases separating them. The CDR3 bases are TGTGCCACCAGTACGGAGGGGACCAATCAGCCCCAGCATTTT. This codes for CATSTEGTNQPQHF.

Only a few counts were recorded for this clone. The V gene is TRBV5-1, the J gene TRBJ2-3, with TRBD1 matching 7 bases. The CDR3 has 14 residues. The ends lost 5 bases at V and 7 bases at J; junction bases unmatched: 10. Germline lookup yields CDR1 SGHRS and CDR2 YFSETQ. In DNA form, the CDR3 reads TGCGCCAGCAGTTTTTTGAAGGGGGCGAATACGCAGTATTTT. Translating it yields CASSFLKGANTQYF.

The genes are TRBV10-2 and TRBJ2-3; 9 positions match TRBD2. This CDR3 region has 15 residues. Trimming took 2 bases from V and 5 from J; bases not matched to a gene: 5. CDR1 WSHSY and CDR2 SAAADI come from the germline V gene. CDR3 protein: CASSEGGRARDTQYF. In DNA form, the CDR3 reads TGCGCCAGCAGTGAGGGCGGGAGGGCAAGAGATACGCAGTATTTT.

This chain links TRBV10-1 with TRBJ2-3, with 9 nucleotides matching TRBD1. Trimming at V came to 4 bases and at J to 7 bases, leaving 9 bases not matched to a gene. The CDR3 runs 15 residues. From germline, CDR1 is WNHNN and CDR2 SYGVQD (reference sequence). The CDR3: CASSAVPGQGNTQYF. CDR3 in DNA: TGCGCCAGCAGTGCCGTCCCGGGACAGGGAAATACGCAGTATTTT.

The chain carries TRBV11-3 and TRBJ2-1, with a possible D match to TRBD2 (6 bases). This CDR3 comprises 16 residues. Germline CDR1 is SGHNT and CDR2 is YENEEA. V was pared by 4 bases and J by 3 bases, with 16 bases between. The CDR3 bases are TGTGCCAGCAGCTCCTCGTGGAGGGGCCGCTACAATGAGCAGTTCTTC. It encodes CASSSSWRGRYNEQFF.

V is TRBV5-8 and J is TRBJ2-7, with TRBD2 matching 12 bases. After removal of 1 base from V and 7 bases from J, the junction contained 6 bases not matched to a gene. Germline loops: CDR1 SGHTS, CDR2 YDEGEE. This CDR3 spans 15 amino acids. CDR3 coding DNA: TGTGCCAGCAGCTTGAGGACTAGCGGGGCGAGGGAGCAGTACTTC. It yields the protein CASSLRTSGAREQYF.

This sequence joins TRBV9 and TRBJ2-1, with a tentative D call TRBD1 (6 bases). CDR1 and CDR2 (germline): SGDLS, YYNGEE. CDR3 length: 15 residues. Trimming stripped 0 bases from V and 9 bases from J, with 16 bases between. The CDR3 coding sequence is TGTGCCAGCAGCGTAGTCGACAGGACTGGGGGTGAGCAGTTCTTC. Translation: CASSVVDRTGGEQFF.

This chain connects TRBV9 to TRBJ1-2, with no clear D. Trimming left V 2 bases short and J 6 bases short, with 14 bases between. This CDR3 has 14 amino acids. Germline V CDR1 and CDR2: SGDLS, YYNGEE. The CDR3 nucleotides read TGTGCCAGCAGCGTCGCCCCAGTTCCTGATGGCTACACCTTC. It codes for CASSVAPVPDGYTF. The full variable domain, rest sourced from reference TRBV9 and TRBJ1-2, is DSGVTQTPKHLITATGQRVTLRCSPRSGDLSVYWYQQSLDQGLQFLIQYYNGEERAKGNILERFSAQQFPDLHSELNLSSLELGDSALYFCASSVAPVPDGYTFGSGTRLTVV.

This clone has only one observation. Here the CDR3 DNA reads TGTGCCACCAGCAGAGATAAAGGAGGAACCGAGCAGTACTTC. Translating gives CATSRDKGGTEQYF. The rearrangement uses TRBV15 and TRBJ2-7, with D possibly matching TRBD2 (5 bases). This CDR3 has 14 amino acids. V was shortened by 0 bases and J by 6 bases, with 12 bases between the two germline ends. The germline gives CDR1 LNHNV, CDR2 YYDKDF (reference sequence).

V is TRBV3-1 (or the pseudogene TRBV3-2) and J is TRBJ1-3, with a possible D match to TRBD1 (5 bases). This CDR3 region has 15 residues. The V end lost 2 bases, the J end lost 2 bases, and 10 bases lay between the germline ends. The germline CDR1 and CDR2 sequences are LGHDT and YNNKEL (reference sequence). The CDR3 nucleotides are TGTGCCAGCAGCCAAACAGGTTTCGCTGGAAACACCATATATTTT. Protein: CASSQTGFAGNTIYF.